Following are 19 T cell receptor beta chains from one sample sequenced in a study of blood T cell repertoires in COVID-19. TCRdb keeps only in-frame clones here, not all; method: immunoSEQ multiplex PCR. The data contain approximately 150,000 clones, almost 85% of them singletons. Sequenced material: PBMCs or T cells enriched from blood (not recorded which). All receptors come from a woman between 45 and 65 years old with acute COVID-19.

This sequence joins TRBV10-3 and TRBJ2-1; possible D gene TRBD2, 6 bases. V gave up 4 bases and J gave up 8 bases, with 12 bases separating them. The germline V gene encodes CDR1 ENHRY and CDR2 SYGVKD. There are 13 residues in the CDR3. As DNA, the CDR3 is TGTGCCATCAGTGGTTCCGGGGGACATGAGCAGTTCTTC. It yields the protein CAISGSGGHEQFF.

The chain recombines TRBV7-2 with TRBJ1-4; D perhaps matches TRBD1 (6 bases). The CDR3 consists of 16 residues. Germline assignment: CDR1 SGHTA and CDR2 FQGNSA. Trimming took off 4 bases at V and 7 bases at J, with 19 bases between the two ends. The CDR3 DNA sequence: TGTGCCAGCAGCTCAAGTAACGGACAGTCGTTTGAAAAACTGTTTTTT. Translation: CASSSSNGQSFEKLFF. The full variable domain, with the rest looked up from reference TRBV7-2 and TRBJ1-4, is GAGVSQSPSNKVTEKGKDVELRCDPISGHTALYWYRQSLGQGLEFLIYFQGNSAPDKSGLPSDRFSAERTGGSVSTLTIQRTQQEDSAVYLCASSSSNGQSFEKLFFGSGTQLSVL.

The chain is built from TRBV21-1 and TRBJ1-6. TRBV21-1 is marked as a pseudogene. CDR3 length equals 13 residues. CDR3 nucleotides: TGTGCCCCAAGAGGGGGAGGGAAATCACCCCTCCACTTT. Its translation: CAPRGGGKSPLHF.

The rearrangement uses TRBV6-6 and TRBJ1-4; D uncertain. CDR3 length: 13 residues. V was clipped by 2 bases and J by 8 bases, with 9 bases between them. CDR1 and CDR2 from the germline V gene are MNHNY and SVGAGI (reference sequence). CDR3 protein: CASSYGPAEKLFF. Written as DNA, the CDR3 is TGTGCCAGCAGTTACGGGCCAGCCGAAAAACTGTTTTTT.

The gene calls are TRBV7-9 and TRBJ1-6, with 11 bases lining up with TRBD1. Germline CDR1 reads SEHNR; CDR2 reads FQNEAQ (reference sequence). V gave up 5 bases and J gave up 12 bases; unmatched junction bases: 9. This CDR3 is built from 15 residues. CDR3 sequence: CASSRVGQGGRPLHF. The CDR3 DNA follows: TGTGCCAGCAGCCGCGTGGGACAGGGGGGAAGACCCCTCCACTTT.

CDR3 sequence: CATSRDPRQPQHF. DNA of the CDR3: TGTGCCACCAGCAGAGATCCGCGCCAGCCCCAGCATTTT. The genes are TRBV15 and TRBJ1-5; D gene ambiguous. V was pared by 0 bases and J by 7 bases, with 7 bases between. The CDR3 extends over 13 amino acids. Germline V gene sequence: CDR1 LNHNV, CDR2 YYDKDF (reference sequence).

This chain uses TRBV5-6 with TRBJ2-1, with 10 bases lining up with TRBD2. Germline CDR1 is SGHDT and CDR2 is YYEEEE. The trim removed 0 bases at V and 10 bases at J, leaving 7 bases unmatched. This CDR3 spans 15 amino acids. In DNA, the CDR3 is TGTGCCAGCAGCTTGGGAGTAGCGGGAGGAAAGGAGCAGTTCTTC. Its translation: CASSLGVAGGKEQFF.

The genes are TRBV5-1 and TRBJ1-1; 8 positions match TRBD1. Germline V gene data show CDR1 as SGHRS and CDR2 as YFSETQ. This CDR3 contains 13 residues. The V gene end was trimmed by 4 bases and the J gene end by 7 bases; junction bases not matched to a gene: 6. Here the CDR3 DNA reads TGCGCCAGCAGCGTTTCCGACAGGGGTGAAGCTTTCTTT. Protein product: CASSVSDRGEAFF.

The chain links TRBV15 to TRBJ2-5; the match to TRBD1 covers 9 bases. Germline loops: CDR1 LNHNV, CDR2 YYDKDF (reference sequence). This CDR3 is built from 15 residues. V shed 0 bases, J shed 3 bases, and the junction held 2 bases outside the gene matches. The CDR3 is CATSRETGGEETQYF. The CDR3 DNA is TGTGCCACCAGCAGAGAGACAGGGGGGGAAGAGACCCAGTACTTC.

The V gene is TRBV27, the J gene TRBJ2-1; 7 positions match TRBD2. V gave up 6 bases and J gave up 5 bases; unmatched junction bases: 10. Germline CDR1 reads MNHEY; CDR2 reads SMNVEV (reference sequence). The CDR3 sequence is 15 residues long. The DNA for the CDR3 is TGTGCCAGCAGGATCTTGGGAGGGCCCAACAATGAGCAGTTCTTC. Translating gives CASRILGGPNNEQFF.

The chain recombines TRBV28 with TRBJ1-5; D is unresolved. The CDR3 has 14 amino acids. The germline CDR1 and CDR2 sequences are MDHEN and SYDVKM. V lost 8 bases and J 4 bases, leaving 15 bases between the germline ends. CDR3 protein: CASRLAPSNQPQHF. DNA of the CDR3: TGTGCCAGCCGACTGGCACCATCAAATCAGCCCCAGCATTTT.

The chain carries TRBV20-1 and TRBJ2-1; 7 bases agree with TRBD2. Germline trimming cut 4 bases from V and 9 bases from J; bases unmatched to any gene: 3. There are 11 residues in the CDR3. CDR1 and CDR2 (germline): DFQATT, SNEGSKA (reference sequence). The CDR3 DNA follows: TGCAGTGCTATCCCGGGGGGTGAGCAGTTCTTC. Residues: CSAIPGGEQFF.

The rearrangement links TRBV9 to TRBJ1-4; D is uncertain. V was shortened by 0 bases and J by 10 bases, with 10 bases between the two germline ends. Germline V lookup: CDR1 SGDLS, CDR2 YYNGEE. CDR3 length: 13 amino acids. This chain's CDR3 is CASSVGDRGKLFF. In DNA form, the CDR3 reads TGTGCCAGCAGCGTAGGCGACCGCGGAAAACTGTTTTTT.

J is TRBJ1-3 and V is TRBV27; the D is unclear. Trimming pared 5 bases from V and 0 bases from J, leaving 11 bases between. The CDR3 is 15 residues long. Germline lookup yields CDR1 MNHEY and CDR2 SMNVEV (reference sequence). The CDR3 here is CASSTSPLSGNTIYF. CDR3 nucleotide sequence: TGTGCCAGCAGTACCAGTCCTCTCTCTGGAAACACCATATATTTT.

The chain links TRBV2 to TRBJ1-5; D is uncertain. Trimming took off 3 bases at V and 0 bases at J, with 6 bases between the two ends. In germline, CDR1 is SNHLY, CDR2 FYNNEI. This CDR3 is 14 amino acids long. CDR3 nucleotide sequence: TGTGCCAGCAGTGACGTTTATAGCAATCAGCCCCAGCATTTT. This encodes CASSDVYSNQPQHF.

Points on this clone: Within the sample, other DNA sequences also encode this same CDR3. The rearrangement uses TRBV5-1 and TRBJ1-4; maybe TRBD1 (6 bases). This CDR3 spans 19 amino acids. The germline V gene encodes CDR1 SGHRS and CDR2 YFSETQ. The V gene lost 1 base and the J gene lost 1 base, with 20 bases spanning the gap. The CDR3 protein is CASSLLQTGGGGTNEKLFF. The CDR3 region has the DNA TGCGCCAGCAGCTTGTTACAGACCGGGGGCGGGGGAACTAATGAAAAACTGTTTTTT. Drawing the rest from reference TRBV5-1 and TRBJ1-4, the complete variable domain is KAGVTQTPRYLIKTRGQQVTLSCSPISGHRSVSWYQQTPGQGLQFLFEYFSETQRNKGNFPGRFSGRQFSNSRSEMNVSTLELGDSALYLCASSLLQTGGGGTNEKLFFGSGTQLSVL.

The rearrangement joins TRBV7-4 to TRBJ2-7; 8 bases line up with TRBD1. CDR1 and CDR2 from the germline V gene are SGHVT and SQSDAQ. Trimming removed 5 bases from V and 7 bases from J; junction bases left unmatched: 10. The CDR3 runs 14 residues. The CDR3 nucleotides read TGTGCCAGCAGCCGGACAGGGTATCTGCAGGAGCAGTACTTC. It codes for CASSRTGYLQEQYF. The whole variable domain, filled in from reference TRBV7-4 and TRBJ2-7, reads GAGVSQSPRYKVAKRGRDVALRCDSISGHVTLYWYRQTLGQGSEVLTYSQSDAQRDKSGRPSGRFSAERPERSVSTLKIQRTEQGDSAVYLCASSRTGYLQEQYFGPGTRLTVT.

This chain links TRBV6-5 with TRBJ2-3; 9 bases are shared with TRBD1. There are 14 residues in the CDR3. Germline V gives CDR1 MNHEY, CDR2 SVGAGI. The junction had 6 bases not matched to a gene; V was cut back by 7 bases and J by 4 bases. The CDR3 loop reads CASNLQGAADTQYF. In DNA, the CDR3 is TGTGCCAGCAACCTACAGGGGGCCGCAGATACGCAGTATTTT.

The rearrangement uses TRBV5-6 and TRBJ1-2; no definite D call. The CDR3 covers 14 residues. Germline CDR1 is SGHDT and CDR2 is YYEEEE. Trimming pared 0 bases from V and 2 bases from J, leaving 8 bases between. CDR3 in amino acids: CASSLAVENYGYTF. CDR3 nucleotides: TGTGCCAGCAGCTTGGCCGTAGAGAACTATGGCTACACCTTC.